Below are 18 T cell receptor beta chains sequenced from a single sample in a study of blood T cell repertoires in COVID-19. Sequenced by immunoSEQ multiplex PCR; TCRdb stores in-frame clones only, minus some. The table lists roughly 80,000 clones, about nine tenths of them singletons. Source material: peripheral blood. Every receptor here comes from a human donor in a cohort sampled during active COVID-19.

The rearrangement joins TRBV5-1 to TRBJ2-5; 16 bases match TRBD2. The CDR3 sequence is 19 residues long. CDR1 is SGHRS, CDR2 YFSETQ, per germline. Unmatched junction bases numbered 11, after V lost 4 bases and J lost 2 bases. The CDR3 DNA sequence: TGCGCCAGCAGCCCGGGACTAGCGGGAGGGCCCACGACGCAAGAGACCCAGTACTTC. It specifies CASSPGLAGGPTTQETQYF.

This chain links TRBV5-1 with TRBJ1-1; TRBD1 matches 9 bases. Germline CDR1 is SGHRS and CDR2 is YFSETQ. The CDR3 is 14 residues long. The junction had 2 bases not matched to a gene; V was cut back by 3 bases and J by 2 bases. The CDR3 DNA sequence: TGCGCCAGCAGCTCGGACAGGGGCAACACTGAAGCTTTCTTT. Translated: CASSSDRGNTEAFF.

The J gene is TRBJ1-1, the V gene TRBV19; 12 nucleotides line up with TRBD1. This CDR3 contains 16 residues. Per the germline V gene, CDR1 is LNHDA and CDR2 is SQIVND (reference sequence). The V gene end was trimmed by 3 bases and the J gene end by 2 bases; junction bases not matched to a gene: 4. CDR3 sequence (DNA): TGTGCCAGTAGTATGGGACAGGGGGCCGTTAACACTGAAGCTTTCTTT. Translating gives CASSMGQGAVNTEAFF.

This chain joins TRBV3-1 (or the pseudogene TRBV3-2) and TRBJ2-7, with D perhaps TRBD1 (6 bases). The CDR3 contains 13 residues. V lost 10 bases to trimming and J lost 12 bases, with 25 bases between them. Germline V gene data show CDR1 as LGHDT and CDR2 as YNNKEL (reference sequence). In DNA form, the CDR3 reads TGTGCCAACCCCGGGACACCTCCTACGAGACGGTACTTC. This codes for CANPGTPPTRRYF.

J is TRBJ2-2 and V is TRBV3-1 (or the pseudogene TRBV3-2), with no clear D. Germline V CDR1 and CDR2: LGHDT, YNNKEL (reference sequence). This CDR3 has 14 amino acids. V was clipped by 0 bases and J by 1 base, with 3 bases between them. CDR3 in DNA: TGTGCCAGCAGCCAAGAGAGGAACACCGGGGAGCTGTTTTTT. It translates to CASSQERNTGELFF.

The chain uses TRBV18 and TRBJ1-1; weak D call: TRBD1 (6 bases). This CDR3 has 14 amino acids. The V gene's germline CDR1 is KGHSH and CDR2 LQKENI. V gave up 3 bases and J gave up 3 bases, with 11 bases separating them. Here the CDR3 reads CASSPQTGHTEAFF. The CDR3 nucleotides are TGTGCCAGCTCACCTCAAACAGGGCACACTGAAGCTTTCTTT.

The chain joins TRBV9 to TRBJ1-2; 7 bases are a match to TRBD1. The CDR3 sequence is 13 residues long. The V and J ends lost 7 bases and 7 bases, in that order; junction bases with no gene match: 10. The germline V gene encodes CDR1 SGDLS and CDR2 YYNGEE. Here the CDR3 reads CASRRQGDGGYTF. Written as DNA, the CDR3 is TGTGCCAGCCGTAGGCAGGGGGACGGTGGCTACACCTTC.

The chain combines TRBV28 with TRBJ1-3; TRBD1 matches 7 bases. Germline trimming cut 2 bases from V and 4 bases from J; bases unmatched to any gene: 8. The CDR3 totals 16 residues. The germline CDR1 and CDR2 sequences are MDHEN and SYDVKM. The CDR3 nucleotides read TGTGCCAGCAGTTTACCCCGGACAGGAACGGGAAACACCATATATTTT. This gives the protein CASSLPRTGTGNTIYF. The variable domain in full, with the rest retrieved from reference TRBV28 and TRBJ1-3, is DVKVTQSSRYLVKRTGEKVFLECVQDMDHENMFWYRQDPGLGLRLIYFSYDVKMKEKGDIPEGYSVSREKKERFSLILESASTNQTSMYLCASSLPRTGTGNTIYFGEGSWLTVV.

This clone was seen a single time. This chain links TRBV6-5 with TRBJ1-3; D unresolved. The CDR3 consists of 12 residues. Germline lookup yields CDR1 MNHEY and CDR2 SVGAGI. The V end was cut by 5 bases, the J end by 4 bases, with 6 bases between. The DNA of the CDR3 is TGTGCCAGCAGTCGACAAGGAAACACCATATATTTT. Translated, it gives CASSRQGNTIYF.

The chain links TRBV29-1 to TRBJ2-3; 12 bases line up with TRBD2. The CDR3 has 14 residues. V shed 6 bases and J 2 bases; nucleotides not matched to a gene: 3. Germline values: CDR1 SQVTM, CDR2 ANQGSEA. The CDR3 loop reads CSVTSGGFTDTQYF. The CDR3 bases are TGCAGCGTAACTAGCGGGGGGTTCACAGATACGCAGTATTTT.

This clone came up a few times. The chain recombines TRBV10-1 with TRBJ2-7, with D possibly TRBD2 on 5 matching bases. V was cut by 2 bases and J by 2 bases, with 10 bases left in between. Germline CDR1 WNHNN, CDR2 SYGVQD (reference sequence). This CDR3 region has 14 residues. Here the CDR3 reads CASSEAGDPYEQYF. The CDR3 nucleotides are TGCGCCAGCAGTGAGGCCGGGGATCCCTACGAGCAGTACTTC.

The CDR3 nucleotides are TGTGCCAGCAGTCGGAGCCTGACAGTTTCCGACTATGGCTACACCTTC. Translation gives CASSRSLTVSDYGYTF. The chain links TRBV6-2 or TRBV6-3 to TRBJ1-2; TRBD1 is a possible D gene (5 bases). Per the germline V gene, CDR1 is MNHEY and CDR2 is SVGEGT. The CDR3 is made up of 16 amino acids. With 5 bases removed from V and 3 bases from J, the gap between germline ends came to 19 bases.

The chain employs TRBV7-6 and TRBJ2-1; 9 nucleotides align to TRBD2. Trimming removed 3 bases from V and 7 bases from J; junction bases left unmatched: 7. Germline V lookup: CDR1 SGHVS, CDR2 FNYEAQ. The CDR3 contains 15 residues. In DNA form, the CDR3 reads TGTGCCAGCAGCTTCAGCGGGGGGCCCTTAAATGAGCAGTTCTTC. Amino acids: CASSFSGGPLNEQFF.

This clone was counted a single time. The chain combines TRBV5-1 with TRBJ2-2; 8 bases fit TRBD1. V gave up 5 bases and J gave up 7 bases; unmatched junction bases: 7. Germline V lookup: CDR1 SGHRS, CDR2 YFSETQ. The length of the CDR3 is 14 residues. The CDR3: CASREGQGGGELFF. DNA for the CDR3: TGCGCCAGCAGGGAAGGACAGGGCGGCGGGGAGCTGTTTTTT.

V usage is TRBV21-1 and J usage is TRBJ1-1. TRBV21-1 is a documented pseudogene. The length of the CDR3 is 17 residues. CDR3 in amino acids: CASSARGKPEWGTEAFF. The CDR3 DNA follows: TGTGCCAGCAGCGCACGAGGGAAACCGGAGTGGGGCACTGAAGCTTTCTTT.

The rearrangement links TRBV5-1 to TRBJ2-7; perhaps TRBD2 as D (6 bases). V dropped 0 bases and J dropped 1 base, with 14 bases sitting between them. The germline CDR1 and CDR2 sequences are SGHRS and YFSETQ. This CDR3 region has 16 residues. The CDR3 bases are TGCGCCAGCAGCTTGGCCCCGGGTGGAGGGTCCTACGAGCAGTACTTC. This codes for CASSLAPGGGSYEQYF.

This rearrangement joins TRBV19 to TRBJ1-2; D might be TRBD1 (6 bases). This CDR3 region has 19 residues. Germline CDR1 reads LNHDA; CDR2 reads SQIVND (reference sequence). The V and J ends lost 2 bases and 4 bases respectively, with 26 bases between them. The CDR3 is CASSIYHPPDRELGYGYTF. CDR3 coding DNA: TGTGCCAGTAGTATATACCACCCCCCGGACAGAGAACTCGGCTATGGCTACACCTTC.

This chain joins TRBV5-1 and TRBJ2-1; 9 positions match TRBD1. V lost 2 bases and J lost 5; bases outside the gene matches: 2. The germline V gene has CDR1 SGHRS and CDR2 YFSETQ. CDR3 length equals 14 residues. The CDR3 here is CASSLRTGDNEQFF. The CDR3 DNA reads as TGCGCCAGCAGCTTACGGACAGGGGACAATGAGCAGTTCTTC.